Listed below are T cell receptor beta chains from one sample, sequenced in a study of control samples from healthy donors and cancer patients. Method: immunoSEQ multiplex PCR; TCRdb's copy keeps in-frame clones and lacks some. The sample has roughly 80,000 clones, under 90% seen once. Sample: blood. All receptors come from a man over 45 in good health. CDR3s include the opening cysteine and the closing phenylalanine or tryptophan. Each record gives: V gene, D gene, J gene, clone size, CDR3 protein, CDR3 DNA. A D gene is named only where the DNA matches it firmly. A row's size may be missing; if present it is once, few, many or a size class.

TRBV6-6,TRBD2,TRBJ2-1,.,CASSSGLANEQFF,TGTGCCAGCAGTTCGGGACTAGCGAATGAGCAGTTCTTC
TRBV18,TRBD1,TRBJ2-7,.,CASSLGTGGQTYEQYF,TGTGCCAGCTCACTTGGGACAGGGGGGCAAACTTACGAGCAGTACTTC
TRBV19,.,TRBJ1-2,.,CASRSLGGGGYGYTF,TGTGCCAGTAGGAGCTTGGGGGGCGGCGGCTATGGCTACACCTTC
TRBV19,TRBD1,TRBJ1-5,.,CASSPEQGVPNQPQHF,TGTGCCAGTAGCCCAGAACAGGGGGTACCGAATCAGCCCCAGCATTTT
TRBV4-1,.,TRBJ1-2,.,CASSPGWQDYGYTF,TGCGCCAGCAGCCCAGGGTGGCAGGACTATGGCTACACCTTC
TRBV30,.,TRBJ1-1,.,CAWSKGSVNTEAFF,TGTGCCTGGAGTAAGGGCAGCGTGAACACTGAAGCTTTCTTT
TRBV7-9,.,TRBJ2-1,.,CASSLEDGYNEQFF,TGTGCCAGCAGCTTAGAGGACGGTTACAATGAGCAGTTCTTC
TRBV11-3,.,TRBJ1-1,.,CASSLDPLEAFF,TGTGCCAGCAGCCTAGACCCCTTGGAGGCTTTCTTT
TRBV30,.,TRBJ1-1,.,CAWKGQLNTEAFF,TGTGCCTGGAAAGGGCAATTGAACACTGAAGCTTTCTTT
TRBV11-2,.,TRBJ2-2,.,CASSQGLNTGELFF,TGTGCCAGCAGTCAGGGCCTAAACACCGGGGAGCTGTTTTTT
TRBV6-5,.,TRBJ1-2,.,CASGYSEFYGYTF,TGTGCCAGCGGCTATAGCGAATTCTATGGCTACACCTTC
TRBV4-1,.,TRBJ1-2,.,CASSQGGGPSGYTF,TGCGCCAGCAGCCAAGGCGGGGGACCATCTGGCTACACCTTC
TRBV19,.,TRBJ2-7,.,CASSSTGISYEQYF,TGTGCCAGTAGCTCCACAGGGATTAGCTACGAGCAGTACTTC
TRBV3-1/TRBV3-2,.,TRBJ1-6,.,CASSPLGGQTVSPLHF,TGTGCCAGCAGCCCGCTTGGGGGCCAAACGGTTTCACCCCTCCACTTT
TRBV6-5,.,TRBJ1-5,.,CASSYKRRQPQHF,TGTGCCAGCAGTTACAAACGGCGGCAGCCCCAGCATTTT
TRBV6-1,TRBD1,TRBJ1-4,.,CASSEARGQGNEKLFF,TGTGCCAGCAGTGAAGCGCGGGGACAGGGGAATGAAAAACTGTTTTTT
TRBV6-5,TRBD1,TRBJ1-2,.,CASTPGTAANYGYTF,TGTGCCAGCACACCCGGGACAGCCGCAAACTATGGCTACACCTTC
TRBV5-6,TRBD2,TRBJ2-2,.,CASSFPGTSGTGELFF,TGTGCCAGCAGCTTTCCCGGGACTAGCGGAACCGGGGAGCTGTTTTTT
TRBV9,.,TRBJ2-1,.,CASSNGTFSYNEQFF,TGTGCCAGCAGCAACGGGACTTTCTCCTACAATGAGCAGTTCTTC
TRBV6-1,.,TRBJ2-3,.,CASSEAPRQRVDTQYF,TGTGCCAGCAGTGAAGCGCCGCGGCAGAGGGTGGATACGCAGTATTTT
TRBV6-5,TRBD1,TRBJ1-5,few,CASQGAGGNQPQHF,TGTGCCAGTCAGGGGGCGGGAGGCAATCAGCCCCAGCATTTT
TRBV19,.,TRBJ1-4,few,CASSIEEAGVNEKLFF,TGTGCCAGTAGTATAGAGGAGGCAGGGGTTAATGAAAAACTGTTTTTT
TRBV5-6,.,TRBJ1-6,once,CASSRDIYNSPLHF,TGTGCCAGCAGCCGGGACATCTATAATTCACCCCTCCACTTT
TRBV27,TRBD1,TRBJ2-7,.,CASSFGTASSYEQYF,TGTGCCAGCAGTTTCGGGACAGCGAGCTCCTACGAGCAGTACTTC
TRBV6-1,.,TRBJ2-1,.,CASSERRSSEANEQFF,TGTGCCAGCAGTGAAAGGCGGTCTAGCGAGGCGAATGAGCAGTTCTTC
TRBV18,.,TRBJ2-1,.,CASSPRDGRGRLTTNEQFF,TGTGCCAGCTCACCACGAGATGGGCGGGGGCGCCTTACAACAAATGAGCAGTTCTTC
TRBV6-5,TRBD1,TRBJ2-5,.,CASRGQGLETQYF,TGTGCCAGCAGGGGACAGGGACTGGAGACCCAGTACTTC
TRBV29-1,.,TRBJ1-2,.,CSVEDWGLRYTF,TGCAGCGTTGAAGATTGGGGGCTCCGCTACACCTTC
TRBV4-2,.,TRBJ1-5,.,CASSQDRSTGFDQPQHF,TGTGCCAGCAGCCAAGATCGTTCTACAGGGTTCGACCAGCCCCAGCATTTT
TRBV30,.,TRBJ1-2,.,CAWSGGATGYTF,TGTGCCTGGAGCGGGGGAGCCACTGGCTACACCTTC
TRBV19,.,TRBJ1-4,.,CASPSLYQPPRKLFF,TGTGCCAGCCCTTCCCTCTATCAGCCCCCGCGAAAACTGTTTTTT
TRBV24-1,.,TRBJ2-7,once,CATSDPGRPYEQYF,TGTGCCACCAGTGACCCTGGACGGCCCTACGAGCAGTACTTC
TRBV12-3/TRBV12-4,.,TRBJ2-7,.,CASSPDGSYEQYF,TGTGCCAGCAGCCCGGACGGATCCTACGAGCAGTACTTC
TRBV20-1,.,TRBJ1-1,once,CSATKGSFAFF,TGCAGTGCCACAAAGGGATCGTTCGCTTTCTTT
TRBV4-2,TRBD2,TRBJ2-7,.,CASSQEIAGGGPIGEQYF,TGTGCCAGCAGCCAGGAAATAGCGGGGGGGGGCCCTATAGGCGAGCAGTACTTC
TRBV7-2,.,TRBJ2-1,.,CASSSNRVNEQFF,TGTGCCAGCAGCTCGAACAGGGTCAATGAGCAGTTCTTC